This T cell receptor (beta chain) is from a study of graft-versus-host responses after intestinal transplantation. Study-level points and caveats: GvH clone levels peaked in circulation, and this peak was associated with early post-transplant HvG declines. Recipient marrow harbored GvH clones, some of which surfaced first in ileum or blood.

A word on this clone: Its antigen is unidentified.

Sequencing was performed with immunoSEQ multiplex PCR; in TCRdb, only in-frame clones are kept and a portion is missing. The sample includes some 96,000 clones, 87% of them seen just once. Trimming took 6 bases from V and 1 from J; bases not matched to a gene: 6. This CDR3 spans 15 amino acids. CDR1 MNHEY and CDR2 SVGAGI come from the germline V gene. The receptor comes from a human donor who was the organ donor for an intestinal transplant. The sample here was unstimulated CD4+ T cells sorted from spleen or lymph node cells, taken before transplant. This rearrangement joins TRBV6-5 to TRBJ2-3, with 8 bases matching TRBD2. The CDR3 DNA follows: TGTGCCAGCAGCCGGGGGGGCCGGGGCACAGATACGCAGTATTTT. Its translation: CASSRGGRGTDTQYF.